This T cell receptor beta chain was sequenced for a study of T cells in Graves' hyperthyroidism and ophthalmopathy. This clonotype was seen at least ten times. Trimming cost V 4 bases and J 0 bases; bases outside gene matches: 10. This CDR3 is built from 18 residues. The V gene's germline CDR1 is MDHEN and CDR2 SYDVKM. Over 18 months, lack of ophthalmopathy progression marked Graves' hyperthyroidism as stable. Patients aged 18 to 65 had newly diagnosed hyperthyroidism lasting under 2 months. Clinical symptoms, serum thyroxine and TRAb, thyroid ultrasound and orbital computed tomography together formed the diagnostic basis. The PBMCs studied were ones that came from 10 ml fresh peripheral blood. Amplified regions were TCR beta CDR3 sequences from RNA transcripts. The HTBI primer set served for first-round RT-PCR of the TCR CDR3. Via MiXCR, TCRdb re-called the multiplex PCR reads, giving one row per CDR3 protein. There are hundreds of thousands of distinct CDR3 sequences in the sample; roughly 17% occur only once, and around a sixth lies in the top ten.

Specimen: blood. The rearrangement links TRBV28 to TRBJ2-7; 12 bases are shared with TRBD2. The sequence was collected from a woman younger than 30 with Graves' hyperthyroidism. The CDR3 sequence is CASSSLTSGRIGSYEQYF. As DNA, the CDR3 is TGTGCCAGCAGTTCGCTCACTAGCGGGAGGATTGGCTCCTACGAGCAGTACTTC.